These 10 T cell receptor beta chains share one sample of origin, sequenced in a study of blood T cells in healthy people across ages. Sample-barcoded 5' priming and a J-beta primer mix drove a second PCR of about 6 to 12 cycles. MiXCR, run by TCRdb on the 5' RACE reads, gives a single entry per CDR3 protein. Found here are nearly 800,000 distinct CDR3 sequences, just under 25% of them singletons; the top ten hold under 4.5%. These data were also filed under a second study, of T cells of mothers and their children.

Material for sequencing was blood. These receptors were collected from a boy under 18 in good health.

The chain carries TRBV6-6 and TRBJ2-1, with D tentatively TRBD1 or TRBD2 (6 bases each). CDR3 length equals 15 residues. Germline assignment: CDR1 MNHNY and CDR2 SVGAGI (reference sequence). Trimming took 3 bases from V and 7 from J, leaving 16 bases between them. CDR3 amino acids: CASSYLGGRLNEQFF. CDR3 bases: TGTGCCAGCAGTTATTTGGGGGGCAGATTGAATGAGCAGTTCTTC.

The count of this clonotype is one. V and J are TRBV4-3 and TRBJ1-2; 10 nucleotides match TRBD1. This CDR3 region has 16 residues. CDR1 is LGHNA, CDR2 YSLEER, per germline. V shed 0 bases, J shed 2 bases, and the junction held 3 bases outside the gene matches. CDR3 sequence reads: CASSQDTGQGNYGYTF. CDR3 DNA sequence: TGCGCCAGCAGCCAAGATACGGGACAGGGGAACTATGGCTACACCTTC.

J is TRBJ2-2 and V is TRBV7-3; 12 bases match TRBD2. CDR1 and CDR2 (germline): SGHTA, FQGTGA. The CDR3 sequence is 16 residues long. The junction had 6 bases not matched to a gene; V was cut back by 4 bases and J by 6 bases. The CDR3 DNA reads as TGTGCCAGCAGCTCGACTAGCGGGGGAGGCCCCGGGGAGCTGTTTTTT. This gives the protein CASSSTSGGGPGELFF.

The rearrangement joins TRBV20-1 to TRBJ2-7; TRBD1 agrees at 9 bases. Trimming took 2 bases from V and 5 from J; bases not matched to a gene: 1. In germline, CDR1 is DFQATT, CDR2 SNEGSKA (reference sequence). The CDR3 spans 12 residues. CDR3 amino acids: CSARWTGDEQYF. The DNA of the CDR3 is TGCAGTGCTAGATGGACAGGGGACGAGCAGTACTTC.

The chain links TRBV20-1 to TRBJ2-3, with TRBD2 identical over 8 bases. CDR3 length: 14 residues. Germline-derived CDR1 and CDR2 are DFQATT and SNEGSKA (reference sequence). With V trimmed by 6 bases and J by 1 base, 6 bases remained unmatched. CDR3 sequence: CSAGIAGRTDTQYF. Written as DNA, the CDR3 is TGCAGTGCCGGTATAGCGGGGCGCACAGATACGCAGTATTTT.

This rearrangement joins TRBV20-1 to TRBJ2-5; a weak D match, TRBD2 (5 bases). TRBJ2-1 matches the DNA end more closely, so the J call is doubtful. This CDR3 is 12 amino acids long. Germline loops: CDR1 DFQATT, CDR2 SNEGSKA (reference sequence). The DNA for the CDR3 is TGCAGTGCTAGGGCCGGACTTGGTGAGCAGTTCTTC. Amino acids: CSARAGLGEQFF.

This clonotype occurred a few times. V usage is TRBV29-1 and J usage is TRBJ2-1, with D uncertain. The V gene lost 7 bases and the J gene lost 3 bases, with 19 bases spanning the gap. Per the germline V gene, CDR1 is SQVTM and CDR2 is ANQGSEA. CDR3 length: 15 residues. The CDR3 sequence: CSGILPTLYYNEQFF. In DNA form, the CDR3 reads TGCAGCGGCATTCTACCGACCTTGTACTACAATGAGCAGTTCTTC.

The rearrangement joins TRBV6-6 to TRBJ2-7; D is possibly TRBD1 or TRBD2 (5 bases each). Between the trimmed V and J ends, which lost 0 bases and 0 bases, there was a span of 12 bases. This CDR3 is built from 16 residues. From germline, CDR1 is MNHNY and CDR2 SVGAGI (reference sequence). CDR3 loop: CASSYSRGWVSYEQYF. The CDR3 DNA follows: TGTGCCAGCAGTTACTCGAGGGGTTGGGTCTCCTACGAGCAGTACTTC.

The CDR3 region has the DNA TGCAGCGTTGAAGATCACGACAATGAGCAGTTCTTC. Protein sequence: CSVEDHDNEQFF. This rearrangement joins TRBV29-1 to TRBJ2-1, with unresolved D. This CDR3 comprises 12 residues. Germline CDR1 and CDR2: SQVTM and ANQGSEA. V lost 0 bases to trimming and J lost 5 bases, with 5 bases between them.

This clonotype was observed a handful of times. The chain is built from TRBV7-9 and TRBJ2-5; TRBD2 might be the D (6 bases). The CDR3 has 15 residues. Germline assignment: CDR1 SEHNR and CDR2 FQNEAQ (reference sequence). V was cut by 4 bases and J by 0 bases, with 12 bases left in between. CDR3 residues: CASSSTEGYQETQYF. For the CDR3, the DNA is TGTGCCAGCAGCTCGACGGAGGGTTACCAAGAGACCCAGTACTTC.